These T cell receptor beta chains were read from a single sample in a study of blood T cell repertoires in COVID-19. Repertoires were generated with immunoSEQ multiplex PCR, while TCRdb's copy carries only in-frame clones and drops some. The table shows 200,000 to 250,000 clones, with 80% to 90% occurring only once. Sequencing was done on a sample of peripheral blood. These receptors came from a man aged 45-65 years with acute or convalescent COVID-19. CDR3s include the opening cysteine and the closing phenylalanine or tryptophan. Each record gives: V gene, J gene, D gene, clone size, CDR3 length, CDR3 protein, CDR3 DNA. A D gene is named only where the DNA matches it firmly. Expanded clones are given a class, and other clones once, few, many or no size at all.

TRBV4-1	TRBJ1-5	-	-	15	CASNPGTPSNQPQHF	TGCGCCAGCAACCCCGGGACACCGAGCAATCAGCCCCAGCATTTT
TRBV19	TRBJ1-3	TRBD1	-	14	CASSRGGLGNTIYF	TGTGCCAGTAGTAGAGGGGGCCTCGGAAACACCATATATTTT
TRBV19	TRBJ1-6	TRBD1	-	14	CASSLGQGGSPLHF	TGTGCCAGTAGTTTGGGACAGGGCGGTTCACCCCTCCACTTT
TRBV29-1	TRBJ1-1	TRBD1	once	15	CSAPGGGIWNTEAFF	TGCAGCGCCCCCGGAGGGGGCATATGGAACACTGAAGCTTTCTTT
TRBV18	TRBJ1-5	TRBD1	-	16	CASSPPGQGANQPQHF	TGTGCCAGCTCACCACCGGGACAGGGGGCCAATCAGCCCCAGCATTTT
TRBV5-6	TRBJ1-3	-	-	14	CASSPRDSGNTIYF	TGTGCCAGCAGCCCCCGGGACTCTGGAAACACCATATATTTT
TRBV6-5	TRBJ2-7	TRBD1	-	14	CASRLQGETDEQYF	TGTGCCAGCAGGTTGCAGGGGGAAACGGACGAGCAGTACTTC
TRBV6-5	TRBJ2-7	TRBD1	-	14	CASSLQGAGYEQYF	TGTGCCAGCAGCCTACAGGGGGCAGGGTACGAGCAGTACTTC
TRBV28	TRBJ1-5	-	-	12	CATQGRGQPQHF	TGTGCCACCCAGGGGAGGGGTCAGCCCCAGCATTTT
TRBV7-9	TRBJ2-5	-	few	17	CASSLGGRGTPQETQYF	TGTGCCAGCAGCTTAGGCGGCAGGGGAACCCCCCAAGAGACCCAGTACTTC